This T cell receptor (beta chain) stems from a study of T cells in Graves' hyperthyroidism and ophthalmopathy. As for the study in general: Peripheral blood specimens were obtained at initial diagnosis, prior to any treatment. Study conclusions and caveats: Most thyroid clonotypes expanded above 0.001 were also detected in blood.

This CDR3 has 16 residues. Germline assignment: CDR1 SQVTM and CDR2 ANQGSEA. Trimming cost V 4 bases and J 7 bases, with 23 bases left between them. Graves' hyperthyroidism is called stable when ophthalmopathy does not progress within 18 months. Aged 18 to 65, the patients had hyperthyroidism that was newly diagnosed and had lasted under 2 months. There were TCR beta CDR3 regions amplified from RNA transcripts. With the HTBI primer set, the TCR CDR3 went through a first round of RT-PCR. TCRdb analysed the multiplex PCR reads with MiXCR anew, one entry per CDR3 protein. The sample has about 340,000 distinct CDR3 sequences, about 20% seen once. As to this clonotype: What it binds is not known.

This sequence joins TRBV29-1 and TRBJ2-1, with D perhaps TRBD1 or TRBD2 (5 bases each). This clonotype was sampled from a woman aged 45-65 years with Graves' hyperthyroidism. Sequencing input: blood. CDR3 in DNA: TGCAGCGTTGGGGGTCGGGTGGGGGTAGTTAAGAATGAGCAGTTCTTC. Translating gives CSVGGRVGVVKNEQFF.